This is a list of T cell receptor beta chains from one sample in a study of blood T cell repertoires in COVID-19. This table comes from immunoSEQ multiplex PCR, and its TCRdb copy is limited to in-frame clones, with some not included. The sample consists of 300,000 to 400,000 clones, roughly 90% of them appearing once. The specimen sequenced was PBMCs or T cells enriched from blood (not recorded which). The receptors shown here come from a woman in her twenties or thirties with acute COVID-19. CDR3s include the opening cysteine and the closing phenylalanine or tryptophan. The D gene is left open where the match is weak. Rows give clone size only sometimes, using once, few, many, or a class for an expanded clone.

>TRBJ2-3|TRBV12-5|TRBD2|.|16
TGTGCTAGTGGTTTGTTAGCGGGGGGTATCACAGATACGCAGTATTTT
CASGLLAGGITDTQYF
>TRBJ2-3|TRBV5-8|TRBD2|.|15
TGTGCCAGCAGCTTTTTTAGCGGGGGCGCAGATACGCAGTATTTT
CASSFFSGGADTQYF
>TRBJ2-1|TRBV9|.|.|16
TGTGCCAGCAGCGTATCGGGGGACAGCTCCTACAATGAGCAGTTCTTC
CASSVSGDSSYNEQFF
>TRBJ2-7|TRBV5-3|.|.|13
TGTGCCAGAAGCTTGGACAGGATGGGAGAGCAGTACTTC
CARSLDRMGEQYF
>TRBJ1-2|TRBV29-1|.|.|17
TGCAGCGTTGAAGGGTTCCCCGGACAGCCAGCTAACTATGGCTACACCTTC
CSVEGFPGQPANYGYTF
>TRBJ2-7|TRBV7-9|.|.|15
TGTGCCAGCAGCTGGCGACAGGCCGCCGCTTACGAGCAGTACTTC
CASSWRQAAAYEQYF
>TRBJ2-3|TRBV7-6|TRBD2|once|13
TGTGCCAGCAGCCATCGGGGACGGGGGGATGAGTATTTT
CASSHRGRGDEYF
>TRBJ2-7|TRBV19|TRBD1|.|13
TGTGCCAGTCGCGGACAGGACTCCTACGAGCAGTACTTC
CASRGQDSYEQYF
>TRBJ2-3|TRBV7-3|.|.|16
TGTGCCAGCAGCTTAGGTTTGAACAGAGACACAGATACGCAGTATTTT
CASSLGLNRDTDTQYF
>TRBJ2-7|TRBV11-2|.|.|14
TGTGCCAGCAGCTTAGATGGGGCAGGGAACGAGCAGTACTTC
CASSLDGAGNEQYF
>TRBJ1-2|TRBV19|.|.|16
TGTGCCAGTAGAACCCCCCGGAAGGCGGGGAACTATGGCTACACCTTC
CASRTPRKAGNYGYTF
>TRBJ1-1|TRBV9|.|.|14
TGTGCCAGCAGCGTTGAACCACAGGGAACTGAAGCTTTCTTT
CASSVEPQGTEAFF
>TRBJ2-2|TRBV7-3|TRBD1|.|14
TGTGCCAGCAGGACAGGGGTGAACACCGGGGAGCTGTTTTTT
CASRTGVNTGELFF
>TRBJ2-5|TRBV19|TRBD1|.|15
TGTGCCAGTAAGGAAAGGGGCAGGGGGCGAGAGACCCAGTACTTC
CASKERGRGRETQYF
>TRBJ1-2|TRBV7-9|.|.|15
TGTGCCAGCAGCTTAGGCCAGGCCACAATCTATGGCTACACCTTC
CASSLGQATIYGYTF
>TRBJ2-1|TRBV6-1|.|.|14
TGTGCCAGCAGTGAACAGGGTTTATACAATGAGCAGTTCTTC
CASSEQGLYNEQFF
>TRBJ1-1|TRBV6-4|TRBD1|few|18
TGTGCCAGCACCAACCGGGACAGGGGATTTGGAGAGAACACTGAAGCTTTCTTT
CASTNRDRGFGENTEAFF
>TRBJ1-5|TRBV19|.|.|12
TGTGCCAGTAGTCGGGGGGTCCGGCCCCAGCATTTT
CASSRGVRPQHF
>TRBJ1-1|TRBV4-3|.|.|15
TGCGCCAGCAGCCTTAACCCAGGACTTAACACTGAAGCTTTCTTT
CASSLNPGLNTEAFF
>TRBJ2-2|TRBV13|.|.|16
TGTGCCAGCAGCTCCATTATTCGACCGGGAGCCGGGGAGCTGTTTTTT
CASSSIIRPGAGELFF
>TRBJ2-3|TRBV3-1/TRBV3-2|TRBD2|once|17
TGTGCCAGCAGCGGTCGACTAGCGGGGGGGCGAGGAGATACGCAGTATTTT
CASSGRLAGGRGDTQYF
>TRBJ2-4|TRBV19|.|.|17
TGTGCCAGTAGTATAGTAGGGCGGGGCACCCTCCAAAACATTCAGTACTTC
CASSIVGRGTLQNIQYF
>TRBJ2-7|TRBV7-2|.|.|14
TGTGCCAGCGCTCGGGCCCTGCGGGGCTACGAGCAGTACTTC
CASARALRGYEQYF
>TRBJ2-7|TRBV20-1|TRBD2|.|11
TGCAGTGGACTAGCGGGTTACGAGCAGTACTTC
CSGLAGYEQYF